This paragraph reports one TCR beta chain. As yet, its antigen is unknown. These data are taken from a study of shared clonotypes between healthy human individuals. Study observations and caveats: Donor clonotype sharing was expected to depend on sequencing depth. Across a handful of donors, naive CD4 shared 4.5% to 6%, naive CD8 under 4%, memory CD4 roughly 2.4%, memory CD8 0.4% to 0.5%.

Germline V gene data show CDR1 as LNHDA and CDR2 as SQIVND (reference sequence). The V end lost 3 bases, the J end lost 1 base, and 4 bases lay between the germline ends. The length of the CDR3 is 13 residues. Sorted subsets were amplified in replicate PCRs using approximately 200 ng DNA, approximately 30,000 T cell genomes. Measured with immunoSEQ multiplex PCR; TCRdb has only the in-frame clones, and not every one. The sample comprises some 1,600,000 clones, around 98% of which are singletons, and around 0.45% rests with the top ten. The sequence came from a man under 40 in good health. Sequenced: naive CD4+ T cells sorted from blood. The subset is: CD45RA+ positively selected. The J gene is TRBJ1-3, the V gene TRBV19; D uncertain. CDR3 region: CASSISSGNTIYF. CDR3 nucleotides: TGTGCCAGTAGTATTAGTTCTGGAAACACCATATATTTT.